The source of this TCR beta chain is a study of preoperative IRX-2 immunotherapy in early breast cancer. Clones were read by immunoSEQ multiplex PCR, and TCRdb kept only the in-frame ones, dropping some. The data contain 40,000 or so clones, approximately 94% of them singletons. Per germline, CDR1 MNHEY and CDR2 SMNVEV (reference sequence). The V gene end was trimmed by 6 bases and the J gene end by 5 bases; junction bases not matched to a gene: 5. This CDR3 is 13 amino acids long. Described treatment: preoperative locoregional IRX-2 cytokine immunotherapy. This clone was observed once. This TCR came from a human donor with breast cancer. J is TRBJ1-2 and V is TRBV27; 8 bases line up with TRBD1. Here the sequenced sample was tumor tissue, taken after IRX-2 immunotherapy. The CDR3 region has the DNA TGTGCCAGCAGACCGACAGGGGAATATGGCTACACCTTC. It encodes CASRPTGEYGYTF.